This TCR beta chain came from a study of post-analysis software for immune sequencing data. Study context: Included courses were relapsing-remitting and secondary progressive multiple sclerosis; progressive-relapsing multiple sclerosis was also included. Study-level results: Controls showed lower frequencies than patients for five TRBV segments, and TRBV5-6, TRBV5-1 and TRBV20-1 were among these. Strong co-clustering by F measure was evident for samples that had been prepared in the same batch. Compared with controls, patients showed significantly lower normalized Chao1 diversity.

On this clonotype itself: No antigen is known for it.

Researchers reported that TCR beta cDNA libraries carried unique molecular identifiers. T cells, roughly 0.85 to 10 million of them, yielded a few hundred thousand cDNA molecules. TCRdb independently ran MiXCR on the PCR reads; one entry per CDR3 protein. The sample lists a few hundred thousand distinct CDR3 sequences, approximately 31% seen once, with approximately 6% in the top ten. Trimming took off 0 bases at V and 2 bases at J, with 7 bases between the two ends. CDR3 length: 14 amino acids. Looked up from germline, CDR1 is MNHEY and CDR2 is SMNVEV (reference sequence). The chain combines TRBV27 with TRBJ1-1; no clear D gene. This TCR came from a girl aged 2-17 years with multiple sclerosis. Sequencing was performed on blood. The CDR3 bases are TGTGCCAGCAGTTTATCGATGGCAAACACTGAAGCTTTCTTT. Protein: CASSLSMANTEAFF.